These 15 T cell receptor beta chains originate from one sample sequenced in a study of PD-1 blockade in classical Hodgkin lymphoma (dated by TCRdb to the early 2020s). The library was prepared using the immunoSEQ multiplex PCR assay. TCRdb's version of the immuneACCESS table is confined to in-frame rearrangements and falls short of the full clone set. An unresolved V gene accounts for under half of the shortfall where checked; the remainder is of unknown origin. Counted in this sample were under 15,000 clones; approximately 80% of them appeared once. Together, the top ten hold roughly 1.5% of the sample. The time point label for this specimen denotes: cycle 1 day 1 (C1D1), immediately before nivolumab initiation. Every trial patient had relapsed following autologous stem cell transplantation, and prior brentuximab vedotin exposure was what differed among cohorts A, B and C. CD4+ T cells were purified from thawed PBMCs by magnetic negative selection with a Miltenyi CD4+ T cell isolation kit.

The material was CD4+ T cells from blood, obtained at baseline. Receptor source: a human donor with classical Hodgkin lymphoma.

V is TRBV5-1 and J is TRBJ2-3; 14 positions match TRBD2. CDR1 and CDR2 from the germline V gene are SGHRS and YFSETQ. The CDR3 runs 15 residues. After removal of 4 bases from V and 6 bases from J, the junction contained 4 bases not matched to a gene. Written as DNA, the CDR3 is TGCGCCAGCAGCGGGAGGACTAGCGGGGGGGATACGCAGTATTTT. This sequence encodes CASSGRTSGGDTQYF.

The rearrangement links TRBV4-3 to TRBJ2-7; possible D gene TRBD1, 5 bases. Trimming stripped 4 bases from V and 3 bases from J, with 13 bases between. This CDR3 is 14 amino acids long. Germline CDR1 and CDR2: LGHNA and YSLEER. The CDR3 coding sequence is TGCGCCAGCAGCCGTTCGACAGCCATCTACGAGCAGTACTTC. Protein sequence: CASSRSTAIYEQYF.

The CDR3 DNA reads as TGTGCCAGCAGCCAGGCAGGGCGAGAGACCCAGTACTTC. It specifies CASSQAGRETQYF. The rearrangement uses TRBV14 and TRBJ2-5, with D possibly matching TRBD1 (5 bases). With 3 bases removed from V and 4 bases from J, the gap between germline ends came to 9 bases. Germline V CDR1 and CDR2: SGHDN, FVKESK. The CDR3 has 13 residues.

The chain uses TRBV5-6 and TRBJ2-5; D not resolved. Trimming removed 6 bases at V and 5 bases at J, with 14 bases between. The germline gives CDR1 SGHDT, CDR2 YYEEEE. The CDR3 covers 13 residues. The CDR3 DNA sequence: TGTGCCAGCACCCCTTGGGGTGTGGAGACCCAGTACTTC. Translated: CASTPWGVETQYF.

The chain combines TRBV5-6 with TRBJ1-1; perhaps TRBD1 as D (5 bases). This CDR3 comprises 14 residues. The V gene's germline CDR1 is SGHDT and CDR2 YYEEEE. Trimming took off 4 bases at V and 0 bases at J, with 10 bases between the two ends. The CDR3 loop reads CASSLGTVNTEAFF. CDR3 in DNA: TGTGCCAGCAGCCTCGGGACGGTGAACACTGAAGCTTTCTTT.

This clone is a singleton in its sample. The V gene is TRBV19, the J gene TRBJ1-2, with D maybe TRBD1 (5 bases). This CDR3 comprises 16 residues. Germline CDR1 and CDR2: LNHDA and SQIVND (reference sequence). Trimming stripped 4 bases from V and 3 bases from J, with 18 bases between. CDR3 sequence reads: CASSTPGQGRHYGYTF. The DNA of the CDR3 is TGTGCCAGTAGTACCCCCGGGCAGGGAAGGCACTATGGCTACACCTTC.

This clone appeared a single time. The V gene is TRBV27, the J gene TRBJ1-1, with unresolved D. CDR3 length equals 13 residues. CDR1 and CDR2 (germline): MNHEY, SMNVEV (reference sequence). V lost 3 bases to trimming and J lost 4 bases, with 9 bases between them. The CDR3 region has the DNA TGTGCCAGCAGTTTGGTGTTGGGCACTGAAGCTTTCTTT. Amino acid sequence: CASSLVLGTEAFF.

This clone came up a few times. CDR3 sequence reads: CASSAMGNTEAFF. The CDR3 DNA is TGTGCCAGCAGCGCCATGGGAAACACTGAAGCTTTCTTT. The chain uses TRBV7-9 and TRBJ1-1; unclear D gene. This CDR3 is built from 13 residues. The V gene lost 5 bases and the J gene lost 2 bases, with 9 bases spanning the gap. Germline V gene lookup returns CDR1 SEHNR and CDR2 FQNEAQ (reference sequence).

This clone was detected once. This chain joins TRBV15 and TRBJ2-7; TRBD2 agrees at 8 bases. CDR1 and CDR2 from the germline V gene are LNHNV and YYDKDF (reference sequence). V shed 0 bases and J 3 bases; nucleotides not matched to a gene: 4. This CDR3 has 15 amino acids. CDR3 DNA: TGTGCCACCAGCAGAGATAATCTAGCGGGCTACGAGCAGTACTTC. Amino acid sequence: CATSRDNLAGYEQYF.

CDR3 sequence reads: CASSPLGAGTDTQYF. The CDR3 DNA is TGTGCCAGCTCACCACTCGGGGCCGGCACAGATACGCAGTATTTT. This chain uses TRBV18 with TRBJ2-3; D may be TRBD1 or TRBD2 (5 bases each). Trimming pared 1 base from V and 1 base from J, leaving 9 bases between. Germline-derived CDR1 and CDR2 are KGHSH and LQKENI. The CDR3 totals 15 residues.

The chain is built from TRBV6-1 and TRBJ1-2; 7 bases are shared with TRBD1. V was pared by 3 bases and J by 7 bases, with 11 bases of the junction left unmatched. The CDR3 runs to 15 residues. The germline V gene has CDR1 MNHNS and CDR2 SASEGT. In DNA form, the CDR3 reads TGTGCCAGCAGTGACCCTTGGGACAGAGGGTTTGGCTACACCTTC. As protein: CASSDPWDRGFGYTF.

J is TRBJ1-1 and V is TRBV5-1; D perhaps matches TRBD1 (5 bases). Germline CDR1 SGHRS, CDR2 YFSETQ. The CDR3 is 16 amino acids. Between the trimmed V and J ends, which lost 0 bases and 2 bases, there was a span of 14 bases. Here the CDR3 DNA reads TGCGCCAGCAGCTTGGTCGGGGGTGTAAGCAACACTGAAGCTTTCTTT. Translated: CASSLVGGVSNTEAFF.

The chain employs TRBV5-8 and TRBJ2-2; D remains unclear. The germline V gene has CDR1 SGHTS and CDR2 YDEGEE. The CDR3 consists of 12 residues. The V end was cut by 0 bases, the J end by 4 bases, with 1 base between. In DNA, the CDR3 is TGTGCCAGCAGCTTGGCCACCGGGGAGCTGTTTTTT. Its protein is CASSLATGELFF.

V usage is TRBV19 and J usage is TRBJ1-5, with 9 bases matching TRBD1. This CDR3 is built from 20 residues. Losses at the gene ends were 7 bases for V and 1 base for J; bases not matched to a gene: 20. The germline V gene encodes CDR1 LNHDA and CDR2 SQIVND (reference sequence). CDR3 sequence reads: CASTLKAGQGMIRSNQPQHF. CDR3 nucleotides: TGTGCCAGTACCTTAAAAGCCGGACAGGGGATGATTAGGAGCAATCAGCCCCAGCATTTT.

V is TRBV7-9 and J is TRBJ1-6, with D possibly being TRBD1 (6 bases). Per the germline V gene, CDR1 is SEHNR and CDR2 is FQNEAQ (reference sequence). Trimming removed 4 bases at V and 7 bases at J, with 17 bases between. The CDR3 is made up of 16 amino acids. In DNA form, the CDR3 reads TGTGCCAGCAGCTGGGGAGGGGGGTCCGGGAATTCACCCCTCCACTTT. Translating gives CASSWGGGSGNSPLHF.